Listed below are T cell receptor beta chains from one sample, sequenced in a study of T-cell reconstitution after alpha-beta-depleted transplantation in children. One entry per CDR3 protein, called by TCRdb with MiXCR from the PCR reads. The data show around 180,000 distinct CDR3 sequences, with approximately 10% seen just once and around 14% held by the top ten. Source: PBMCs, taken before TCRalphabeta/CD19-depleted stem cell transplant. Every receptor here comes from a boy between 2 and 10 years old with acute myeloid leukemia, due to receive a stem cell transplant. Both conserved end residues are part of each CDR3. The D gene is left open where the match is weak. Clone size is shown for a subset of rows, as once, few, many or a class of expanded clone.

>.|many|TRBJ1-1|TRBV7-6
TGTGCCAGCAGCTTGGGGGGGATGGAGGCTTTCTTT
CASSLGGMEAFF
>TRBD1|many|TRBJ2-7|TRBV20-1
TGCAGTGCTAGAGACTCCCCAGGGGGCTCCTCCCCCTCCTACGAGCAGTACTTC
CSARDSPGGSSPSYEQYF
>.|many|TRBJ2-2|TRBV7-6
TGTGCCAGCAGCTTAAGCGAGCACGGGGAGCTGTTTTTT
CASSLSEHGELFF
>.|many|TRBJ2-2|TRBV7-6
TGTGCCAGCAGCTTAGCCCACCTCGGGGAGCTGTTTTTT
CASSLAHLGELFF
>.|many|TRBJ2-7|TRBV20-1
TGCAGTGCGCGGAGGACTCTAAGCTCCTACGAGCAGTACTTC
CSARRTLSSYEQYF
>.|many|TRBJ2-2|TRBV20-1
TGCAGTGCTGTGACAGGGAACACCGGGGAGCTGTTTTTT
CSAVTGNTGELFF
>.|few|TRBJ2-3|TRBV27
TGTGCCAGACCCCCCAGGGGGGCAGATTTCACAGATACGCAGTATTTT
CARPPRGADFTDTQYF
>.|many|TRBJ2-1|TRBV3-1
TGTGCCAGCAGTGCGATCGCGGGCTACAATGAGCAGTTCTTC
CASSAIAGYNEQFF
>TRBD2|many|TRBJ2-5|TRBV27
TGTGCCAGCAGTCCGGGGACTAGCGGAAGGGAGACCCAGTACTTC
CASSPGTSGRETQYF
>.|many|TRBJ2-1|TRBV4-1
TGCGCCAGCAGCCAAGAAGTTGGAACGCTCTCCTACAATGAGCAGTTCTTC
CASSQEVGTLSYNEQFF
>TRBD2|many|TRBJ2-5|TRBV10-3
TGTGCCATCAGTGAGTCGGGACGGTACAGGCAGCGGGGGACCCAGTACTTC
CAISESGRYRQRGTQYF
>.|many|TRBJ1-3|TRBV5-6
TGTGCCAGCAGCTTGTACAGCACTGGAAACACCATATATTTT
CASSLYSTGNTIYF
>TRBD2|many|TRBJ2-2|TRBV4-1
TGCGCCAGCAGCCAAATTTTGGCGGGGGGGCCGAACGGGGAGCTGTTTTTT
CASSQILAGGPNGELFF
>.|many|TRBJ1-6|TRBV4-1
TGCGCCAGCAGCCAAGAGCTGGGATCATTGTATTCACCCCTCCACTTT
CASSQELGSLYSPLHF
>TRBD1|many|TRBJ2-7|TRBV12-5
TGTGCTAGTGGTTCACCGGGACAGGGGTCTTACGAGCAGTACTTC
CASGSPGQGSYEQYF
>.|many|TRBJ1-1|TRBV20-1
TGCAGTGCTAGAGCGGTCCCTGGGACTGAAGCTTTCTTT
CSARAVPGTEAFF
>.|many|TRBJ1-2|TRBV3-1
TGTGCCAGCAGCCAACCGGGACCGACCTATAACTATGGCTACACCTTC
CASSQPGPTYNYGYTF
>.|many|TRBJ1-5|TRBV28
TGTGCCAGCAGTCCAGAGGTCCAGCCCCAGCATTTT
CASSPEVQPQHF
>.|many|TRBJ1-4|TRBV28
TGTGCCAGCTGGCAGAATGAAAAACTGTTTTTT
CASWQNEKLFF
>.|many|TRBJ1-2|TRBV12-3/TRBV12-4
TGTGCCAGCAGCCGGGGGGAGAACTATGGCTACACCTTC
CASSRGENYGYTF
>TRBD2|many|TRBJ2-7|TRBV4-2
TGTGCCAGCAGCCAAGAGGGACTAGCGGGAGGGTACACATACGAGCAGTACTTC
CASSQEGLAGGYTYEQYF
>TRBD1|many|TRBJ1-1|TRBV5-1
TGCGCCAGCAGCAGACAGGGGGGTATGAACACTGAAGCTTTCTTT
CASSRQGGMNTEAFF
>TRBD2|.|TRBJ2-5|TRBV19
TGTGCCAGTAGTCCAGCGGGGAGGGGGACCCAGTACTTC
CASSPAGRGTQYF
>TRBD1|many|TRBJ1-5|TRBV20-1
TGCAGTGCTCGCCGGGACAGAAATCAGCCCCAGCATTTT
CSARRDRNQPQHF
>.|many|TRBJ2-7|TRBV29-1
TGCAGCGTCCCCCGGGGCCGGGACACTCCCTACGAGCAGTACTTC
CSVPRGRDTPYEQYF
>.|many|TRBJ2-1|TRBV9
TGTGCCAGCAGCCCCCTGTTGGGCTCAAGCTCCTACAATGAGCAGTTCTTC
CASSPLLGSSSYNEQFF
>TRBD1|many|TRBJ2-7|TRBV7-6
TGTGCCAGCAGCTTAGAAGGGGACAGGGTTTCAACTTCCTACGAGCAGTACTTC
CASSLEGDRVSTSYEQYF
>.|many|TRBJ1-6|TRBV15
TGTGCCACCAGTCTACCAGGGGTTTTCGGCAATTCACCCCTCCACTTT
CATSLPGVFGNSPLHF
>.|many|TRBJ1-5|TRBV28
TGTGCCAGCAGTGCGTCGGGGCCCAATCAGCCCCAGCATTTT
CASSASGPNQPQHF
>.|many|TRBJ2-6|TRBV12-3/TRBV12-4
TGTGCCAGCAGTTTTCCGGGCTTGGTTGGGGCCAACGTCCTGACTTTC
CASSFPGLVGANVLTF
>.|many|TRBJ1-4|TRBV20-1
TGCAGTGCCCCCTTCGGGGGAGCAGGTGAAAAACTGTTTTTT
CSAPFGGAGEKLFF
>TRBD2|many|TRBJ2-3|TRBV20-1
TGCAGTGCTCAACTAGCGCATAGCACAGATACGCAGTATTTT
CSAQLAHSTDTQYF
>TRBD2|few|TRBJ2-1|TRBV14
TGTGCCAGCAGCCAACCACAGGGACTAGCGGGAGGGGATGAGCAGTTCTTC
CASSQPQGLAGGDEQFF
>.|many|TRBJ1-2|TRBV19
TGTGCCAGTAGTACCGGGCCCTTAAACTATGGCTACACCTTC
CASSTGPLNYGYTF
>.|.|TRBJ1-4|TRBV6-5
TGTGCCAGCAGTTACTCGAGGACAACTAATGAAAAACTGTTTTTT
CASSYSRTTNEKLFF
>TRBD2|many|TRBJ2-1|TRBV4-1
TGCGCCAGCAGCCAAGAGACGGGACTAGCATTTTTCGATGAGCAGTTCTTC
CASSQETGLAFFDEQFF
>TRBD2|many|TRBJ2-5|TRBV4-2
TGTGCCAGCAGCCAAAACGTACTAGCGGGGATAGAAGAGACCCAGTACTTC
CASSQNVLAGIEETQYF
>TRBD1|many|TRBJ2-5|TRBV5-1
TGCGCCAGCAGCTTGGGTGGGACAGGCGAGGAGACCCAGTACTTC
CASSLGGTGEETQYF
>.|many|TRBJ2-4|TRBV20-1
TGCAGTGCTATGGGCCCGGACATGTACATTCAGTACTTC
CSAMGPDMYIQYF
>.|.|TRBJ2-7|TRBV7-8
TGTGCCAGCAGCTTCGGGCCAAACGAGCAGTACTTC
CASSFGPNEQYF
>.|many|TRBJ2-2|TRBV6-5
TGTGCCAGCAGCATATCTGGGGAGCTGTTTTTT
CASSISGELFF
>.|many|TRBJ1-1|TRBV20-1
TGCAGTGCCCCGTGGGGGACGGTGGGCACTGAAGCTTTCTTT
CSAPWGTVGTEAFF
>TRBD2|many|TRBJ2-3|TRBV10-1
TGCGCCAGCAGTGAGACTAGCGGGGCAGATACGCAGTATTTT
CASSETSGADTQYF
>.|many|TRBJ1-1|TRBV5-1
TGCGCCAGCAGCTTTGCGGCAGGCCCGACTGAAGCTTTCTTT
CASSFAAGPTEAFF
>.|.|TRBJ2-3|TRBV19
TGTGCCAGTAGCGGATGGAGCACAGATACGCAGTATTTT
CASSGWSTDTQYF
>.|many|TRBJ2-5|TRBV20-1
TGCAGTGCTAGGGACTTCGGCGGAGGGGCAGAGACCCAGTACTTC
CSARDFGGGAETQYF
>.|many|TRBJ1-1|TRBV5-1
TGCGCCAGCAGCCCGGTGGGAGGTGAAGCTTTCTTT
CASSPVGGEAFF
>.|many|TRBJ2-3|TRBV25-1
TGTGCCAGCAGTTCGCGTCTTAACACAGATACGCAGTATTTT
CASSSRLNTDTQYF
>.|few|TRBJ2-2|TRBV9
TGTGCCAGCAGCGGGCCCGGGGAGCTGTTTTTT
CASSGPGELFF
>TRBD2|many|TRBJ2-1|TRBV5-1
TGCGCCAGCAGCTCCGGGACTAGCAACCTAAAGGAGCAGTTCTTC
CASSSGTSNLKEQFF
>.|many|TRBJ1-3|TRBV28
TGTGCCAGCAGTTTAAACGTATACTCTGGAAACACCATATATTTT
CASSLNVYSGNTIYF
>.|many|TRBJ1-1|TRBV5-1
TGCGCCAGCAGCTTCCAGGGGCGCACTGAAGCTTTCTTT
CASSFQGRTEAFF
>TRBD2|.|TRBJ2-1|TRBV20-1
TGCATTGCTAGCGGGAGCTACAATGTGCAGTTCTTC
CIASGSYNVQFF
>.|many|TRBJ1-2|TRBV7-8
TGTGCCAGCAGCTTATTACGAGGGATAACTAACTATGGCTACACCTTC
CASSLLRGITNYGYTF